This T cell receptor (beta chain) was obtained from a study of neurological immune-mediated disorders. This clonotype was picked up many times. cDNA was made by 5'RACE with 10-nucleotide random UMIs. TCRdb re-called the 5' RACE reads with MiXCR, one entry per CDR3 protein. The sample holds about 76,000 distinct CDR3 sequences, under 20% seen once. The length of the CDR3 is 14 residues. V lost 0 bases to trimming and J lost 0 bases, with 5 bases between them. Germline V CDR1 and CDR2: MGHRA, YSYEKL. Sequenced sample: PBMCs. The clonotype comes from a woman aged 40 to 55 in good health. The V gene is TRBV4-1, the J gene TRBJ1-1; D not certain. The CDR3 is CASSQEAMNTEAFF. The CDR3 nucleotides are TGCGCCAGCAGCCAAGAGGCGATGAACACTGAAGCTTTCTTT.